This TCR beta chain derives from a study of cytomegalovirus exposure and HLA in healthy donors. Looking at the study overall: There were 90 million to 140 million unique TCR beta sequences, drawn from 200 million or so T cells, in an earlier analysis.

J was trimmed by 7 bases and V by 6 bases; bases with no gene match: 5. The germline V gene encodes CDR1 MDHEN and CDR2 SYDVKM. The CDR3 extends over 14 amino acids. Notes on this clone: Its antigen is unidentified.

The PCR was carried out with 60 Vbeta primers and 13 Jbeta primers. The table came from immunoSEQ multiplex PCR; TCRdb's copy has only in-frame clones and leaves some out. The sample carries over 40,000 clones, about 90% recorded once. General observations from the study: In an earlier analysis, in 587 donors, most V segments appeared productive either ~87% or ~30% of the time. The sole available immune exposure information was CMV serostatus.

The clonotype originates from a middle-aged woman in good health and CMV-seropositive. The V call is TRBV28, the J call TRBJ1-3; 11 bases are a match to TRBD1. Input material: PBMCs. The DNA for the CDR3 is TGTGCCAGCAGGGGGGGGACAGGGGGGAACACCATATATTTT. As protein: CASRGGTGGNTIYF.